What follows is one TCR beta chain and its context. V dropped 6 bases and J dropped 0 bases, with 13 bases sitting between them. The CDR3 sequence is 15 residues long. Germline CDR1 reads SGHKS; CDR2 reads YYEKEE (reference sequence). This sample was taken from a study of blood T cell repertoires in COVID-19. Using immunoSEQ multiplex PCR, the repertoire was profiled, and TCRdb retains in-frame clones only, with some absent. The sample yields 200,000 or so clones, 85% to 90% seen once. This chain connects TRBV5-5 to TRBJ2-1; TRBD1 might be the D (5 bases). What was sequenced was PBMCs or T cells enriched from blood (not recorded which). The sequence was collected from a young woman in a cohort exposed to, infected with or recovered from COVID-19 (not recorded which). Here the CDR3 DNA reads TGTGCCAGCATTATAACAGGTAGCTCCTACAATGAGCAGTTCTTC. As protein: CASIITGSSYNEQFF.